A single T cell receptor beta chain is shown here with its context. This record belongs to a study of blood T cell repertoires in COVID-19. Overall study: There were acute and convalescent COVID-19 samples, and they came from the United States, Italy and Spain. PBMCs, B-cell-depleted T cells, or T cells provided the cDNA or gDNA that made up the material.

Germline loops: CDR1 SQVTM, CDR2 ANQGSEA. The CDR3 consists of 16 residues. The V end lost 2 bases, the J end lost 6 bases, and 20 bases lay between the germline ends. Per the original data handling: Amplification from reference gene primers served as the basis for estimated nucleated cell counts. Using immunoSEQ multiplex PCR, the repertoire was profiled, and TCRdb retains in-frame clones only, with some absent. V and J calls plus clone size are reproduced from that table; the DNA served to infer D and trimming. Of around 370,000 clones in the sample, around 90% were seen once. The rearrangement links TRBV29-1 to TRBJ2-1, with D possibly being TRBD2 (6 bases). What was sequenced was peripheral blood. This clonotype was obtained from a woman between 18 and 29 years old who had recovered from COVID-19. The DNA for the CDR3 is TGCAGCGTTGAAATGCAGTGGACGGGAGCGGGCAATGAGCAGTTCTTC. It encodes CSVEMQWTGAGNEQFF.